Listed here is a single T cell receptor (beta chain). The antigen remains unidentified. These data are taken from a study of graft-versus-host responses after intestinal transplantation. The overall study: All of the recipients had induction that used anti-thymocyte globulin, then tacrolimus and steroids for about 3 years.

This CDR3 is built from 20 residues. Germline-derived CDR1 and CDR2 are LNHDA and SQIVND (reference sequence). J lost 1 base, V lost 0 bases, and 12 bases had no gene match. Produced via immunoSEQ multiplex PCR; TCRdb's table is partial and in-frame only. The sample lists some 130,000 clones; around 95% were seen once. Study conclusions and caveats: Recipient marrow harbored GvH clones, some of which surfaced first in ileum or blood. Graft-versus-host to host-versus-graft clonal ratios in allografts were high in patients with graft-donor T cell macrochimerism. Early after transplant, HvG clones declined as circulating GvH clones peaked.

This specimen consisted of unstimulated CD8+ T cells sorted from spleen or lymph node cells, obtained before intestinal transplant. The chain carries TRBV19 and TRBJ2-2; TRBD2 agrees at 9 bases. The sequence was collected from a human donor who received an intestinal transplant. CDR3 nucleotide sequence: TGTGCCAGTAGTATAGAAGGGGCGAGCGGGAGGTTTGAGAACACCGGGGAGCTGTTTTTT. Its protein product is CASSIEGASGRFENTGELFF.